The next 6 T cell receptor beta chains were all read from a single sample in a study of patients and donors after allogeneic stem cell transplantation. TCRdb recomputed calls from the RT-PCR reads with MiXCR, one row per CDR3 protein. The top ten clones hold 6% of a sample with about a million distinct CDR3 sequences, around 17% of them seen once. The sequenced sample was blood, either unsorted or a sorted T cell fraction (not recorded which). The receptors originated from a human donor who was either an allogeneic HSCT recipient or a stem cell or donor lymphocyte infusion donor (not recorded which). It is not recorded whose cells these are; they may come from a transplant donor.

This clonotype was counted only a few times. Here the CDR3 DNA reads TGTGCCAGCAGCTTGGCGGGCCTCGCGGGGCGCTACAATGAGCAGTTCTTC. Translating it yields CASSLAGLAGRYNEQFF. The chain links TRBV5-6 to TRBJ2-1; maybe TRBD2 (6 bases). The CDR3 has 17 amino acids. V was trimmed by 0 bases and J by 3 bases, leaving 16 bases between them. From germline, CDR1 is SGHDT and CDR2 YYEEEE.

V usage is TRBV7-9 and J usage is TRBJ2-3, with D possibly being TRBD1 (6 bases). There are 15 residues in the CDR3. Trimming left V 6 bases short and J 4 bases short, with 17 bases between. Germline values: CDR1 SEHNR, CDR2 FQNEAQ (reference sequence). CDR3 nucleotide sequence: TGTGCCAGCAGTTATCAGGGGACCACGGCAGATACGCAGTATTTT. Translated, it gives CASSYQGTTADTQYF.

This clonotype was found a few times. This rearrangement joins TRBV7-9 to TRBJ1-1, with a weak D call TRBD1 (5 bases). Germline-derived CDR1 and CDR2 are SEHNR and FQNEAQ (reference sequence). V shed 7 bases and J shed 1 base, with 19 bases lying between them. The CDR3 loop spans 16 amino acids. The CDR3 loop is CASTKGRAERNTEAFF. The DNA for the CDR3 is TGTGCCAGCACTAAGGGCAGGGCAGAGAGGAACACTGAAGCTTTCTTT.

This clonotype appeared a few times. No conserved phenylalanine or tryptophan is present at the end of the CDR3, so a read error is the likely explanation. The DNA is left out, because the CDR3 cannot be placed on it with certainty; the CDR3 is given as TCRdb lists it. The chain uses TRBV7-2 and TRBJ1-2. Including both end residues, the CDR3 is 8 amino acids long. Per germline, CDR1 SGHTA and CDR2 FQGNSA. CDR3 sequence reads: CASSSDTE.

Ten or more counts support this clonotype. The chain carries TRBV4-2 and TRBJ2-7; TRBD2 aligns across 7 bases. CDR3 length equals 16 residues. CDR1 is LGHNA, CDR2 YNFKEQ, per germline. With 1 base clipped from V and 0 bases from J, the junction kept 6 bases outside the gene matches. The chain's CDR3 is CASSQVSSGTSYEQYF. The CDR3, as DNA: TGTGCCAGCAGCCAAGTATCTAGCGGTACCTCCTACGAGCAGTACTTC.

This clonotype occurred a few times. The chain couples TRBV20-1 to TRBJ1-2; D ambiguous. Germline loops: CDR1 DFQATT, CDR2 SNEGSKA (reference sequence). V lost 0 bases, J lost 7 bases, and 15 bases lay in between. The CDR3 runs to 14 residues. CDR3 in DNA: TGCAGTGCTAGAGATCCCCGTAGTCGGTTTGGCTACACCTTC. Translating gives CSARDPRSRFGYTF.